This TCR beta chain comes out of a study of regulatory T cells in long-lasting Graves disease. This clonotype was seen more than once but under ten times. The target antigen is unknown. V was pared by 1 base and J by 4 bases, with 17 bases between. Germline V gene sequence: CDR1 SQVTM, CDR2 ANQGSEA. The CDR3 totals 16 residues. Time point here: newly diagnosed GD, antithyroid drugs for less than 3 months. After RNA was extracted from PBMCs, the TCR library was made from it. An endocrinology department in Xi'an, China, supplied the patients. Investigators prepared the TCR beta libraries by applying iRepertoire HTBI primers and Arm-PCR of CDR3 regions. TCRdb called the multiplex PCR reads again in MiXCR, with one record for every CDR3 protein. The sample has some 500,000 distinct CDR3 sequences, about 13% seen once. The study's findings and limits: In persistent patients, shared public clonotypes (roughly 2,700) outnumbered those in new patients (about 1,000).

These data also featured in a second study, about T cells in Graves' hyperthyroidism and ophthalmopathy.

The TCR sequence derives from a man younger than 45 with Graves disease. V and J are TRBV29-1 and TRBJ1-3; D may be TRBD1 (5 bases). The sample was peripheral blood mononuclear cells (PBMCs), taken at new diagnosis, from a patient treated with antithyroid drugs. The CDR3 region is CSVEAPRAPWGNTIYF. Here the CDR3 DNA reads TGCAGCGTTGAAGCCCCCAGGGCCCCGTGGGGAAACACCATATATTTT. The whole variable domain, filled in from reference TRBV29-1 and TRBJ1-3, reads SAVISQKPSRDICQRGTSLTIQCQVDSQVTMMFWYRQQPGQSLTLIATANQGSEATYESGFVIDKFPISRPNLTFSTLTVSNMSPEDSSIYLCSVEAPRAPWGNTIYFGEGSWLTVV.